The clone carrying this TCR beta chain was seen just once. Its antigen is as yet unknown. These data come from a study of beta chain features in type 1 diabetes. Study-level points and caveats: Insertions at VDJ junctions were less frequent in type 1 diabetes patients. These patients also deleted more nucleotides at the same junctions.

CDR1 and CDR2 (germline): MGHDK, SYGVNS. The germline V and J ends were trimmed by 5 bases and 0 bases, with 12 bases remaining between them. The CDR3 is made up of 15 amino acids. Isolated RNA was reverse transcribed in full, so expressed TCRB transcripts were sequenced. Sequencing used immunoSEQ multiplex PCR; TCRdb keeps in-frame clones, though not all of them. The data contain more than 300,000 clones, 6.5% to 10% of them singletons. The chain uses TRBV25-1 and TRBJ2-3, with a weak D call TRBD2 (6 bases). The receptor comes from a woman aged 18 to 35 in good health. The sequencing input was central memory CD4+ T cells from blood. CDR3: CASSNRESSTDTQYF. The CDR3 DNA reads TGTGCCAGCAGTAACCGGGAGAGTAGCACAGATACGCAGTATTTT. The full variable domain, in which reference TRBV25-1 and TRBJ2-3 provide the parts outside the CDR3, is EADIYQTPRYLVIGTGKKITLECSQTMGHDKMYWYQQDPGMELHLIHYSYGVNSTEKGDLSSESTVSRIRTEHFPLTLESARPSHTSQYLCASSNRESSTDTQYFGPGTRLTVL.